This TCR beta chain was recorded in a study of blood T cells in healthy people across ages. The second PCR ran roughly 7 to 12 cycles with a sample-barcoded 5' primer and J-beta primers. TCRdb re-called the 5' RACE reads through MiXCR, storing one row per CDR3 protein. The data contain around 1.1 million distinct CDR3 sequences, approximately 38% of them singletons. The CDR3 sequence is 15 residues long. The germline gives CDR1 SGHTA, CDR2 FQGNSA. The junction had 7 bases not matched to a gene; V was cut back by 6 bases and J by 0 bases. This clonotype was picked up a small number of times. The V and J genes are TRBV7-2 and TRBJ2-5; 7 nucleotides align to TRBD1. Sequencing was performed on blood. This receptor was obtained from a young man in good health. Written as DNA, the CDR3 is TGTGCCAGCAGTTCGACAGGGTCCTACCAAGAGACCCAGTACTTC. Residues: CASSSTGSYQETQYF.